This section outlines one T cell receptor beta chain sequence together with its context. This CDR3 has 15 amino acids. Germline lookup yields CDR1 SGHVS and CDR2 FNYEAQ. With 1 base removed from V and 6 bases from J, the gap between germline ends came to 13 bases. This sample was taken from a study of cytomegalovirus exposure and HLA in healthy donors. Vbeta (60) and Jbeta (13) primers were used in the PCR. Libraries were prepared by immunoSEQ multiplex PCR; TCRdb keeps only in-frame clonotypes and omits some of them. The profile shows approximately 130,000 clones, over 65% of them singletons. The sequencing input was PBMCs. The clonotype originates from a man aged 18 to 29 in good health and CMV-seronegative. J is TRBJ1-5 and V is TRBV7-6; maybe TRBD1 (5 bases). CDR3 nucleotides: TGTGCCAGCAGCTTAGATAGCCAGGGTGGTCAGCCCCAGCATTTT. This encodes CASSLDSQGGQPQHF.